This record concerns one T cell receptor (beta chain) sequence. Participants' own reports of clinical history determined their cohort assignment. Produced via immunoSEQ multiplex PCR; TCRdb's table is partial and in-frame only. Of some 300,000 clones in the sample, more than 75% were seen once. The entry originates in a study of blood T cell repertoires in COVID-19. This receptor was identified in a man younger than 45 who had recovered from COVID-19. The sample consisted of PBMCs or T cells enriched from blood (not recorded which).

The CDR3 bases are TGTGCCAGCAGCGTAGTCGCGGGGAACACTGAAGCTTTCTTT. Its translation is CASSVVAGNTEAFF. This chain joins TRBV9 and TRBJ1-1; the D is unclear. V was trimmed by 0 bases and J by 1 base, leaving 7 bases between them. This CDR3 is built from 14 residues. CDR1 is SGDLS and CDR2 is YYNGEE in the germline V gene. The full variable domain, completed using reference TRBV9 and TRBJ1-1, is DSGVTQTPKHLITATGQRVTLRCSPRSGDLSVYWYQQSLDQGLQFLIQYYNGEERAKGNILERFSAQQFPDLHSELNLSSLELGDSALYFCASSVVAGNTEAFFGQGTRLTVV.